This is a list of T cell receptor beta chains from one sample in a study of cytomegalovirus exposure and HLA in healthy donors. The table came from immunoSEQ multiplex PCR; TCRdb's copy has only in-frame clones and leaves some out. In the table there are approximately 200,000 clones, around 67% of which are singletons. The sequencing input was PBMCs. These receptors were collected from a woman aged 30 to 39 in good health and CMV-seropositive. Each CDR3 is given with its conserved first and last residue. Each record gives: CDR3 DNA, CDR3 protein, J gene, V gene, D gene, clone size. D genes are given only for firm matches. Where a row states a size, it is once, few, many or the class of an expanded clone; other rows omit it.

cdr3_nt: TGTGCCAGCAGCATAAAGCTAGCGGCGGCCACAGATACGCAGTATTTT
cdr3_aa: CASSIKLAAATDTQYF
j_call: TRBJ2-3
v_call: TRBV5-4
d_call: TRBD2
clone_size: NA

cdr3_nt: TGTGCCAGTAGTATGGGAGTCCATGGGCAGTTCTTC
cdr3_aa: CASSMGVHGQFF
j_call: TRBJ2-1
v_call: TRBV19
d_call: NA
clone_size: NA

cdr3_nt: TGTGCCAGCAGCAAAGAGGAAGACACCACGAGCTCCTACGAGCAGTACTTC
cdr3_aa: CASSKEEDTTSSYEQYF
j_call: TRBJ2-7
v_call: TRBV21-1
d_call: NA
clone_size: NA

cdr3_nt: TGTGCCACCTATTCAGGGGCAGCCTACGAGCAGTACTTC
cdr3_aa: CATYSGAAYEQYF
j_call: TRBJ2-7
v_call: TRBV28
d_call: NA
clone_size: few

cdr3_nt: TGTGCCAGCAGTACCCCCAGGGCCTTAAACTATGGCTACACCTTC
cdr3_aa: CASSTPRALNYGYTF
j_call: TRBJ1-2
v_call: TRBV6-1
d_call: NA
clone_size: NA

cdr3_nt: TGTGCCAGCAGTGGGGGTAGGGGTGGGACTAATGAAAAACTGTTTTTT
cdr3_aa: CASSGGRGGTNEKLFF
j_call: TRBJ1-4
v_call: TRBV2
d_call: NA
clone_size: NA

cdr3_nt: TGTGCCAGCAGTGACCCGGGGCGGACAGGGCGTCGGGCTTTCTTT
cdr3_aa: CASSDPGRTGRRAFF
j_call: TRBJ1-1
v_call: TRBV25-1
d_call: TRBD1
clone_size: NA

cdr3_nt: TGCGCCAGCAGGCCTGGACAGTTCCTCCCCGGGACTAGCGGAGCCCCGATCCCAGATACGCAGTATTTT
cdr3_aa: CASRPGQFLPGTSGAPIPDTQYF
j_call: TRBJ2-3
v_call: TRBV5-1
d_call: TRBD2
clone_size: NA

cdr3_nt: TGCGCCAGCAGTCAATCGACCCGCCGGGGAGCATACAATGAGCAGTTCTTC
cdr3_aa: CASSQSTRRGAYNEQFF
j_call: TRBJ2-1
v_call: TRBV23-1
d_call: NA
clone_size: NA

cdr3_nt: TGTGCCAGCAGGGGACTAGCGGGAGGAAATGAGCAGTTCTTC
cdr3_aa: CASRGLAGGNEQFF
j_call: TRBJ2-1
v_call: TRBV7-9
d_call: TRBD2
clone_size: NA

cdr3_nt: TGTGCCAGCAGTGACCACCCGGGACAGGGGGCCTTCTACAATGAGCAGTTCTTC
cdr3_aa: CASSDHPGQGAFYNEQFF
j_call: TRBJ2-1
v_call: TRBV6-1
d_call: TRBD1
clone_size: NA

cdr3_nt: TGTTCCAGCAGCTTGGGGGAGGGCAGGGCTGGGGCCAACGTCCTGACTTTC
cdr3_aa: CSSSLGEGRAGANVLTF
j_call: TRBJ2-6
v_call: TRBV7-9
d_call: TRBD2
clone_size: NA

cdr3_nt: TGTGCCAGCAGCTTCACCGGGACAGCCGGCGCAGCCAATGAAAAACTGTTTTTT
cdr3_aa: CASSFTGTAGAANEKLFF
j_call: TRBJ1-4
v_call: TRBV5-4
d_call: TRBD1
clone_size: NA

cdr3_nt: TGTGCCAGCAGCCTTCTGACAGGGCTGAACACTGAAGCTTTCTTT
cdr3_aa: CASSLLTGLNTEAFF
j_call: TRBJ1-1
v_call: TRBV5-5
d_call: TRBD1
clone_size: NA

cdr3_nt: TGTGCTAGTGGTTTGGGGCAGGTCATCACAGATACGCAGTATTTT
cdr3_aa: CASGLGQVITDTQYF
j_call: TRBJ2-3
v_call: TRBV12-5
d_call: NA
clone_size: NA

cdr3_nt: TGTGCCAGCAGTGCCAGGGGACCTACCTATGGCTACACCTTC
cdr3_aa: CASSARGPTYGYTF
j_call: TRBJ1-2
v_call: TRBV6-1
d_call: NA
clone_size: NA

cdr3_nt: TGTGCCAGCAGTTCGGCGGCGAGGAGGTCCTACGAGCAGTACTTC
cdr3_aa: CASSSAARRSYEQYF
j_call: TRBJ2-7
v_call: TRBV27
d_call: NA
clone_size: NA

cdr3_nt: TGTGCCAGCAGCCGGGGACACGGGAACTACAATGAGCAGTTCTTC
cdr3_aa: CASSRGHGNYNEQFF
j_call: TRBJ2-1
v_call: TRBV14
d_call: NA
clone_size: few

cdr3_nt: TGTACCTCGGGGCGGGAGTACATAGATACGCAGTATTTT
cdr3_aa: CTSGREYIDTQYF
j_call: TRBJ2-3
v_call: TRBV28
d_call: TRBD2
clone_size: NA

cdr3_nt: TGTGCCAGCTCGGACAGAAGCTCCTACGAGCAGTACTTC
cdr3_aa: CASSDRSSYEQYF
j_call: TRBJ2-7
v_call: TRBV2
d_call: NA
clone_size: NA

cdr3_nt: TGTGCCAGCAAGGGACTAGCGGGATTCTACGAGCAGTACTTC
cdr3_aa: CASKGLAGFYEQYF
j_call: TRBJ2-7
v_call: TRBV6-5
d_call: TRBD2
clone_size: NA

cdr3_nt: TGTGCCAGCAGTGACAGGGGTGGCACCGGGGAGCTGTTTTTT
cdr3_aa: CASSDRGGTGELFF
j_call: TRBJ2-2
v_call: TRBV6-1
d_call: NA
clone_size: NA